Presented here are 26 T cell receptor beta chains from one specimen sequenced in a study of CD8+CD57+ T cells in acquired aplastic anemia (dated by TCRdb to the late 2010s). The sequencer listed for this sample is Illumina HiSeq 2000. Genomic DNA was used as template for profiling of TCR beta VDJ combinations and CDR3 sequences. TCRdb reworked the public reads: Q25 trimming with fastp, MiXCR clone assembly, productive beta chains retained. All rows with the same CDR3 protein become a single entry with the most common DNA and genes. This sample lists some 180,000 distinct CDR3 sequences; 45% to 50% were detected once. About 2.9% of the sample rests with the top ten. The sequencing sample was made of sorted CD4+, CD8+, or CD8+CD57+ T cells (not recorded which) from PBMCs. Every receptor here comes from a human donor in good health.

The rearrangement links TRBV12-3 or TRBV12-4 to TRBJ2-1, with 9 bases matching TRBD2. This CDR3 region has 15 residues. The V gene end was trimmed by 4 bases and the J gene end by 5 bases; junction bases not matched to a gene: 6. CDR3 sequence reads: CASSYGGGANNEQFF. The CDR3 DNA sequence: TGTGCCAGCAGTTACGGCGGGGGGGCCAACAATGAGCAGTTCTTC.

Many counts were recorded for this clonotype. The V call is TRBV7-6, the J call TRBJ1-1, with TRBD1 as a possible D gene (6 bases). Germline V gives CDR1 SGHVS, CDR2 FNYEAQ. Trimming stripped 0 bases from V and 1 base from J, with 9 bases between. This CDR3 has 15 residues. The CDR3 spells CASSLAEGGNTEAFF. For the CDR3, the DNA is TGTGCCAGCAGCTTAGCGGAAGGGGGGAACACTGAAGCTTTCTTT.

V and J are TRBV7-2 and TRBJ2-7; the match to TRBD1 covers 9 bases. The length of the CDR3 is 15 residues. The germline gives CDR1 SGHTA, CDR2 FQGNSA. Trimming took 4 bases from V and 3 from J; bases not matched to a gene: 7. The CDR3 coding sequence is TGTGCCAGCAGCTCGTACGGGACAGGGAGCTACGAGCAGTACTTC. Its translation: CASSSYGTGSYEQYF.

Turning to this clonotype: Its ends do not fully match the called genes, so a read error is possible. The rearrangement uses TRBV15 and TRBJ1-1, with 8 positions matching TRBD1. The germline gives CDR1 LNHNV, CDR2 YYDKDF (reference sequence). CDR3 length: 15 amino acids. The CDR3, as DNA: TGTGCCACCGGCCCAGGGGGCGCCCCGAGGACTGAAGCTTCCTTT. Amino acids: CATGPGGAPRTEASF.

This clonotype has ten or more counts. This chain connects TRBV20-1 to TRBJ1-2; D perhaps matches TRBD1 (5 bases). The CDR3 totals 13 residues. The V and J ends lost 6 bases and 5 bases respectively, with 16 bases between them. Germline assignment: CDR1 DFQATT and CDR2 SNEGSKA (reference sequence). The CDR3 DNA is TGCAGTGCGAGGGGCCTGGAAGGGTATGGCTACACCTTC. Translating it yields CSARGLEGYGYTF.

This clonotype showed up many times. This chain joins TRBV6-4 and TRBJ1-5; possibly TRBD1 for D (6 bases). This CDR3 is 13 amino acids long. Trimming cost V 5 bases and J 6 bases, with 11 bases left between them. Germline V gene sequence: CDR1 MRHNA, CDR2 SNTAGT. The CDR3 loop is CASSLDRTQPQHF. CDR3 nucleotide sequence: TGTGCCAGCAGTTTAGACAGGACTCAGCCCCAGCATTTT.

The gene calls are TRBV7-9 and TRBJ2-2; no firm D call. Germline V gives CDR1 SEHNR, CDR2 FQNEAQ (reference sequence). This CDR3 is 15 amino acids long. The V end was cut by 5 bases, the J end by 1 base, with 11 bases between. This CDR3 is CASSAAERNTGELFF. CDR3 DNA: TGTGCCAGCAGCGCAGCAGAGAGGAACACCGGGGAGCTGTTTTTT. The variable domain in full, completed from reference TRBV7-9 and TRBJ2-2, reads DTGVSQNPRHKITKRGQNVTFRCDPISEHNRLYWYRQTLGQGPEFLTYFQNEAQLEKSRLLSDRFSAERPKGSFSTLEIQRTEQGDSAMYLCASSAAERNTGELFFGEGSRLTVL.

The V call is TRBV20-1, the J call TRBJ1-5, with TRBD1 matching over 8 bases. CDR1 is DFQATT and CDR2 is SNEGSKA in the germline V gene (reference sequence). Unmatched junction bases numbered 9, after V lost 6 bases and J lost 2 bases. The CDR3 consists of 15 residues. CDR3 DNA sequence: TGCAGTGCCTCCAGGGGGCGAGTTGGCAATCAGCCCCAGCATTTT. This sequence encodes CSASRGRVGNQPQHF.

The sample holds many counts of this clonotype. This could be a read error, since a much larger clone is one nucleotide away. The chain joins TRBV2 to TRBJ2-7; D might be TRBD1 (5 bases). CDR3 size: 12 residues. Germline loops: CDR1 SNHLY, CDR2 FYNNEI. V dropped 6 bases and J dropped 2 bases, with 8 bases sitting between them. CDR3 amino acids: CASRAGTYEQYF. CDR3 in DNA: TGTGCCAGCAGAGCAGGGACCTACGAGCAGTACTTC.

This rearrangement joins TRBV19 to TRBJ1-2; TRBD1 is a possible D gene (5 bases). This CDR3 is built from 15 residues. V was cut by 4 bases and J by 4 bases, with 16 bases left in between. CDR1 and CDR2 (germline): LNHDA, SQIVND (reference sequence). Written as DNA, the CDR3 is TGTGCCAGTAGTACGCCGCTTGGAAGGGGCTATGGCTACACCTTC. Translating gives CASSTPLGRGYGYTF.

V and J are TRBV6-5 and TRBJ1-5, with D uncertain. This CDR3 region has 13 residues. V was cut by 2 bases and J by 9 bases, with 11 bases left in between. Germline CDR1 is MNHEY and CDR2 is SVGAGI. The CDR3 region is CASSYREGRPQHF. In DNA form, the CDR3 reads TGTGCCAGCAGTTACAGGGAAGGGAGGCCCCAGCATTTT.

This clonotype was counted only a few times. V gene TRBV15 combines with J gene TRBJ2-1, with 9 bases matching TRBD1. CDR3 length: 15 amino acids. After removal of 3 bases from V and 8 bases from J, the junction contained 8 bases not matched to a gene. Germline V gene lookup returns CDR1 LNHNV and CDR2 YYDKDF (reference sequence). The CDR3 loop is CATSRADRGGDEQFF. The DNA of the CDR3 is TGTGCCACCAGCAGGGCGGACAGGGGAGGTGATGAGCAGTTCTTC.

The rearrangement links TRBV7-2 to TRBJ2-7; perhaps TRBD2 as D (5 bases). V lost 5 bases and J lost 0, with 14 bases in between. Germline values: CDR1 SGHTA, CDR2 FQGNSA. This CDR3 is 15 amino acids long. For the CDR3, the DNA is TGTGCCAGCAGCCAGCTACTTGGGAGCTCCTACGAGCAGTACTTC. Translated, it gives CASSQLLGSSYEQYF.

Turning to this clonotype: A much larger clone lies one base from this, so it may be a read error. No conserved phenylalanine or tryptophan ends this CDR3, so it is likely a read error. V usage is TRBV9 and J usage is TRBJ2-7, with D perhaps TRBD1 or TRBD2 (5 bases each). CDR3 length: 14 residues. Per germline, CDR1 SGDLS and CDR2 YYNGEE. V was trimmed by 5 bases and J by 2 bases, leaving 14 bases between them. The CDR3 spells CASSRRGVTYEQYS. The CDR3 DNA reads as TGTGCCAGCAGTCGGAGAGGGGTAACCTACGAGCAGTACTCC.

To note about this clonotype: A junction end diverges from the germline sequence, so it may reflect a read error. As DNA, the CDR3 is TGCAGTGCTAGCTCGGGGGATGTGAGGGCTAATGAAAGACTGTTTTTT. Protein sequence: CSASSGDVRANERLFF. The chain carries TRBV20-1 and TRBJ1-4; tentative D call: TRBD1 (5 bases). The length of the CDR3 is 16 residues. Germline V gene lookup returns CDR1 DFQATT and CDR2 SNEGSKA (reference sequence).

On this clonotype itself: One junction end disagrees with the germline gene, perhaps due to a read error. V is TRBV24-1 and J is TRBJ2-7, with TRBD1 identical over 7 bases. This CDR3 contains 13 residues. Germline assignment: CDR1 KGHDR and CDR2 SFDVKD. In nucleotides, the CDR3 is TGTGCCACCAGTGACCGCCGACAGGGCGAGAAGTACTTC. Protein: CATSDRRQGEKYF.

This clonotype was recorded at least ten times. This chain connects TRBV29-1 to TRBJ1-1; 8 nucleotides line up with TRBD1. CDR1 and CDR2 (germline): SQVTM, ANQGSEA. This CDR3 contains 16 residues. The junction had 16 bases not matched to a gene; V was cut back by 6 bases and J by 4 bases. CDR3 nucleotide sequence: TGCAGCGTGAAACCTGGACAGGGAGGTCGGACCACTGAAGCTTTCTTT. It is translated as CSVKPGQGGRTTEAFF. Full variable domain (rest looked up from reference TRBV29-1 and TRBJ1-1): SAVISQKPSRDICQRGTSLTIQCQVDSQVTMMFWYRQQPGQSLTLIATANQGSEATYESGFVIDKFPISRPNLTFSTLTVSNMSPEDSSIYLCSVKPGQGGRTTEAFFGQGTRLTVV.

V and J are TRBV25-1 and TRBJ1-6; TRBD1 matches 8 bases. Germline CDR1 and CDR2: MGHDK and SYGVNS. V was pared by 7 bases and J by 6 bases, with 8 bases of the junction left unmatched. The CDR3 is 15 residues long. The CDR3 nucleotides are TGTGCCAGCAAAAGGACAGGGAGATGTAATTCACCCCTCCACTTT. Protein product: CASKRTGRCNSPLHF. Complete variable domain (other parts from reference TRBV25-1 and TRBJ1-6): EADIYQTPRYLVIGTGKKITLECSQTMGHDKMYWYQQDPGMELHLIHYSYGVNSTEKGDLSSESTVSRIRTEHFPLTLESARPSHTSQYLCASKRTGRCNSPLHFGNGTRLTVT.

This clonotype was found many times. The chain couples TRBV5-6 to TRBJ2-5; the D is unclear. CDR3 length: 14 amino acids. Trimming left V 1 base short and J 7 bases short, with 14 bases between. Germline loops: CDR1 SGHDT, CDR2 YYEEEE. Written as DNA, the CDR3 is TGTGCCAGCAGCTTGTACGCGGTCCCAGGGACCCAGTACTTC. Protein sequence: CASSLYAVPGTQYF.

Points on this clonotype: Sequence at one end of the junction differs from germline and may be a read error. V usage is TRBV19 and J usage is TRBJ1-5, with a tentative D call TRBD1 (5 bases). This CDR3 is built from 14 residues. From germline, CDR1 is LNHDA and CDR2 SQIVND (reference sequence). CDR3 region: CASSMGSGFQLQHF. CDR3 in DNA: TGTGCCAGTAGTATGGGATCAGGGTTTCAGCTCCAGCATTTT.

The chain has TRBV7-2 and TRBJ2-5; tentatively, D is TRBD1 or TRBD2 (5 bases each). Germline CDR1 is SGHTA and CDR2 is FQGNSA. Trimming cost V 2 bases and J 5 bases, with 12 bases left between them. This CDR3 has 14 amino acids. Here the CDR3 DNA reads TGTGCCAGCAGCTTAATGTGGGGGAAGGAGACCCAGTACTTC. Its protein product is CASSLMWGKETQYF.

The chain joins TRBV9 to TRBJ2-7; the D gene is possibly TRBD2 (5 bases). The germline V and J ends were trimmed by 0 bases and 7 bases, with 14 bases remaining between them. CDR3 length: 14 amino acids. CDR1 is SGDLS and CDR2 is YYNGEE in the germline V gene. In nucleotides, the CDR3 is TGTGCCAGCAGCGTAGAGCTTGGGAGAGGGGAGCAGTACTTC. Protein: CASSVELGRGEQYF.

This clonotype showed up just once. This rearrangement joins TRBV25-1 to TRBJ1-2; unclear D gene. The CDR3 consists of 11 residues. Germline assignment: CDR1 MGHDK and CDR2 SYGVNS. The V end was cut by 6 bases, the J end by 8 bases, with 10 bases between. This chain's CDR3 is CASRMAYGYTF. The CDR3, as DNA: TGTGCCAGCAGGATGGCCTACGGCTACACCTTC.

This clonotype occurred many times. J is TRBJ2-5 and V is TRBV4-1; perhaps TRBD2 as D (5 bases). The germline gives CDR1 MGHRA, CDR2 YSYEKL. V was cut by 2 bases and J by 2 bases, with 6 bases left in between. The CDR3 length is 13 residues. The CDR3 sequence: CASSQWRQETQYF. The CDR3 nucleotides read TGCGCCAGCAGCCAATGGAGGCAAGAGACCCAGTACTTC.

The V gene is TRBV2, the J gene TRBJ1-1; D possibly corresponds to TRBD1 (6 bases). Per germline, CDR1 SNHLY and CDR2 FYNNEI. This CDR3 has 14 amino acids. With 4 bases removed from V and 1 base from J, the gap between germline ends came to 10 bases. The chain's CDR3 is CASSAPTGNTEAFF. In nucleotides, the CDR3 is TGTGCCAGCAGTGCGCCGACAGGGAACACTGAAGCTTTCTTT.

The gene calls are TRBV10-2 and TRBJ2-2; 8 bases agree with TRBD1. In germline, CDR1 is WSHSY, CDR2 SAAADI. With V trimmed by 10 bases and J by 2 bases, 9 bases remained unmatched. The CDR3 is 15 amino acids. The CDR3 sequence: CATSRGQGNTGELFF. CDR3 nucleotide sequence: TGCGCCACCTCACGAGGACAGGGAAACACCGGGGAGCTGTTTTTT.